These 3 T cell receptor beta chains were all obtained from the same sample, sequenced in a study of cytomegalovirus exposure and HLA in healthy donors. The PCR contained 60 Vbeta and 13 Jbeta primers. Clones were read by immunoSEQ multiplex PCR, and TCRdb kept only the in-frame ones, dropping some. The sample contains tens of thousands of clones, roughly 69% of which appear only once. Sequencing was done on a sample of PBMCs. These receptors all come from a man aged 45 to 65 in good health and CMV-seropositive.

The CDR3: CASSLSGHLYEQYF. The CDR3 DNA sequence: TGTGCCAGCAGCTTAAGTGGACACCTCTACGAGCAGTACTTC. The gene calls are TRBV13 and TRBJ2-7, with D possibly TRBD1 on 5 matching bases. V was cut by 2 bases and J by 3 bases, with 11 bases left in between. The CDR3 consists of 14 residues. CDR1 PRHDT and CDR2 FYEKMQ come from the germline V gene (reference sequence).

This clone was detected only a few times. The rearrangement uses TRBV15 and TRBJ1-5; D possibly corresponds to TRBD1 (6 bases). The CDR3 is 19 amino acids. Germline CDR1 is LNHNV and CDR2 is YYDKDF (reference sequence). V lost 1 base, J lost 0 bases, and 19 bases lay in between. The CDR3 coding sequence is TGTGCCACCAGCAGAGGAGGGGGGGGCAGGGACGTTAGCAATCAGCCCCAGCATTTT. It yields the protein CATSRGGGGRDVSNQPQHF.

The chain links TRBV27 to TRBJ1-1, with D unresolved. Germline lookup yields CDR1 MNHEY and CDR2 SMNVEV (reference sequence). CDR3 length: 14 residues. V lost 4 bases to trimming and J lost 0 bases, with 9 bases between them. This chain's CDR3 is CASSSGSMNTEAFF. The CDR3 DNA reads TGTGCCAGCAGTTCCGGGAGTATGAACACTGAAGCTTTCTTT.